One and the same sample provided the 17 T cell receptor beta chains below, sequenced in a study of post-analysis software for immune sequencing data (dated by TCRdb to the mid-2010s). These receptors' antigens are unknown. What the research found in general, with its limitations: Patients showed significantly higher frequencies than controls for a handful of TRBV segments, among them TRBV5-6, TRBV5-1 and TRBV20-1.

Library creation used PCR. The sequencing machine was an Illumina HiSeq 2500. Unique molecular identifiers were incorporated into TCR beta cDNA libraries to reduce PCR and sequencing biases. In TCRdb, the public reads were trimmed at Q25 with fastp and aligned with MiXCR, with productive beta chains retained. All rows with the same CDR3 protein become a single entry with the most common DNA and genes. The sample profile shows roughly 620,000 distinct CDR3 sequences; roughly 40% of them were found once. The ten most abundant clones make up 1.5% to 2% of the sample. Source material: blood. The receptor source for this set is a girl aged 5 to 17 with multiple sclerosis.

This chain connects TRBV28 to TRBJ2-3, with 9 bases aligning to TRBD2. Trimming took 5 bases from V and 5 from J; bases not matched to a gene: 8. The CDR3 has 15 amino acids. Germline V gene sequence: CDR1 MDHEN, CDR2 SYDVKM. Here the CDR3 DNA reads TGTGCCAGCAGTACCCCCGGCGGGGGGGAAGATACGCAGTATTTT. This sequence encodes CASSTPGGGEDTQYF.

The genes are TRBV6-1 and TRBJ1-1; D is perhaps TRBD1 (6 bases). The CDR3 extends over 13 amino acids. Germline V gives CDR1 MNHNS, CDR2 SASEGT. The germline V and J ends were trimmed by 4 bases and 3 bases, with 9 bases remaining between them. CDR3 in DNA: TGTGCCAGCAGTGTAAGGACAGACACTGAAGCTTTCTTT. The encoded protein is CASSVRTDTEAFF.

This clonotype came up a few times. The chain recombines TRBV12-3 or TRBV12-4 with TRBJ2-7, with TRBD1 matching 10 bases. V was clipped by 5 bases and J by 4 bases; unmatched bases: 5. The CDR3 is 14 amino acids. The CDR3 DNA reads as TGTGCCAGCAGTCCCGGGACAGGGGAGTACGAGCAGTACTTC. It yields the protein CASSPGTGEYEQYF.

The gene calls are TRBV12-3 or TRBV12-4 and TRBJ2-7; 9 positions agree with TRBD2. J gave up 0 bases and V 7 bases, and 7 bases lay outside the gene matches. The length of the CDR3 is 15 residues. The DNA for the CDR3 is TGTGCCAGCACCAAGGGGACTAGCCCCTCCTACGAGCAGTACTTC. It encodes CASTKGTSPSYEQYF.

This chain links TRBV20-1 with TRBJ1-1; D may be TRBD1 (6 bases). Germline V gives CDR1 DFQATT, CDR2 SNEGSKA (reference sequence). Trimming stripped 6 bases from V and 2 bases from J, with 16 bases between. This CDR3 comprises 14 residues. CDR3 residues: CSATNQGHNTEAFF. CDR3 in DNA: TGCAGTGCCACGAACCAGGGACATAACACTGAAGCTTTCTTT.

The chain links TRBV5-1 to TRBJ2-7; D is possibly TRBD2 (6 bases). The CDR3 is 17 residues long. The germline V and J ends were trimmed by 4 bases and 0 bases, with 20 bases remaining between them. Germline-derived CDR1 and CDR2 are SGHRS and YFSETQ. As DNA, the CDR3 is TGCGCCAGCAGCACACCAACCGGGACGGGAGTCTCCTACGAGCAGTACTTC. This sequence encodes CASSTPTGTGVSYEQYF.

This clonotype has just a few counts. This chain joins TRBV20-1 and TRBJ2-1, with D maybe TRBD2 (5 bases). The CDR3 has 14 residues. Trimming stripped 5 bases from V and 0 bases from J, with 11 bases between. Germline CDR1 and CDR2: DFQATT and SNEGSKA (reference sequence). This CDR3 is CSAYRDNSYNEQFF. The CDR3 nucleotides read TGCAGTGCTTACCGGGATAACTCCTACAATGAGCAGTTCTTC.

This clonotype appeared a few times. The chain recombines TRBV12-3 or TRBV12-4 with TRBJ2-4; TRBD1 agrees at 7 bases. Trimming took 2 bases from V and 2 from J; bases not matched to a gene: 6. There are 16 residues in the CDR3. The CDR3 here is CASSLNTGAPKNIQYF. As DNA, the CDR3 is TGTGCCAGCAGTTTAAACACAGGGGCTCCCAAAAACATTCAGTACTTC.

Here the CDR3 reads CARREGGGELFF. Here the CDR3 DNA reads TGTGCCAGGAGAGAGGGGGGCGGGGAGCTGTTTTTT. The chain employs TRBV2 and TRBJ2-2, with D perhaps being TRBD1 or TRBD2 (6 bases each). CDR1 SNHLY and CDR2 FYNNEI come from the germline V gene. The ends were cut back, 9 bases at V and 7 bases at J, with 12 bases in the middle. The CDR3 totals 12 residues.

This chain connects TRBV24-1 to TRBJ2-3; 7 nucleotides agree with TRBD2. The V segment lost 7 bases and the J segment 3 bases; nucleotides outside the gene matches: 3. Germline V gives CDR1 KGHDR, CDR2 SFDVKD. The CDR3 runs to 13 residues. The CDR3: CATRERGTDTQYF. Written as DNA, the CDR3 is TGTGCCACCAGGGAGCGGGGTACAGATACGCAGTATTTT.

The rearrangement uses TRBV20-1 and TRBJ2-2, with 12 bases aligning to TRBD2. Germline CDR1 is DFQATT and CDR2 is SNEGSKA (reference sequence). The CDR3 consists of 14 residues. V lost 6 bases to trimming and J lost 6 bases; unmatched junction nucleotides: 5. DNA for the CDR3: TGCAGTGCGGGGCGACTAGCGGGAGCCGGGGAGCTGTTTTTT. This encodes CSAGRLAGAGELFF.

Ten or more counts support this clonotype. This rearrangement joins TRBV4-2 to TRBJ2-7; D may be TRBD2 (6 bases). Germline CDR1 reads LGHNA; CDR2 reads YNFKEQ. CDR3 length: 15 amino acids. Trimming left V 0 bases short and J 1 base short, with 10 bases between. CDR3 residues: CASSQEWGESYEQYF. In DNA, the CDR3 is TGTGCCAGCAGCCAAGAATGGGGGGAATCCTACGAGCAGTACTTC.

The DNA of the CDR3 is TGTGCCAGCAGTCCGGGACTAGCGGGAGTGCGCGGGGAGCTGTTTTTT. Protein sequence: CASSPGLAGVRGELFF. The rearrangement joins TRBV12-3 or TRBV12-4 to TRBJ2-2, with 14 positions matching TRBD2. With 5 bases clipped from V and 7 bases from J, the junction kept 6 bases outside the gene matches. This CDR3 contains 16 residues.

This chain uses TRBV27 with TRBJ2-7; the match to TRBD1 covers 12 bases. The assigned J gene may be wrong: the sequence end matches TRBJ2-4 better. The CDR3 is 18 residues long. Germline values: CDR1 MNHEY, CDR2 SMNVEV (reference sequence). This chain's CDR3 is CASSYNRDRGPNPNIQYF. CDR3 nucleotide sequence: TGTGCCAGCAGTTATAACCGGGACAGGGGGCCTAACCCAAACATTCAGTACTTC.

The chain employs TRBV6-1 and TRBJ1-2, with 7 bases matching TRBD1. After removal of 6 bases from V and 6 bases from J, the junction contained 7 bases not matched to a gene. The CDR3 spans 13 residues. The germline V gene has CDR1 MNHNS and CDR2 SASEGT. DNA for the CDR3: TGTGCCAGCAGGATGAGGGACAGAAATGGCTACACCTTC. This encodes CASRMRDRNGYTF.

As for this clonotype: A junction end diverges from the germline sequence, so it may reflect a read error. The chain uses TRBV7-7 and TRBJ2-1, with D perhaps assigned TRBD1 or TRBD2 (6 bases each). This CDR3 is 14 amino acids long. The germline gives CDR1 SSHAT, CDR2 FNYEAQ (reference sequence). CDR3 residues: CASSLAEGGNEQFF. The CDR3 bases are TGTGCTAGCAGCTTAGCGGAGGGGGGTAATGAGCAGTTCTTC.

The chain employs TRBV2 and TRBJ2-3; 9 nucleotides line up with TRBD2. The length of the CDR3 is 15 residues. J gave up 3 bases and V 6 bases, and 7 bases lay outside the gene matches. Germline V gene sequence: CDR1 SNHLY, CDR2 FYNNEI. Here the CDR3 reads CASRPGLAITDTQYF. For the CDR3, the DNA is TGTGCCAGCAGGCCAGGACTAGCGATTACAGATACGCAGTATTTT.